These 6 T cell receptor beta chains share one sample of origin, sequenced in a study of long-term antiretroviral therapy in people with HIV. Sequencing relied on immunoSEQ assay v3.0, run at survey level. Using immunoSEQ multiplex PCR, the repertoire was profiled, and TCRdb retains in-frame clones only, with some absent. The top ten clones hold roughly an eighth of a sample with under 20,000 clones, just under 80% of them seen once. The starting material was unsorted PBMCs, obtained 0.3 years after starting antiretroviral therapy. These receptors all stem from a woman aged 45 to 65 with HIV.

V usage is TRBV19 and J usage is TRBJ2-3, with 9 bases lining up with TRBD1. The CDR3 runs to 13 residues. Per the germline V gene, CDR1 is LNHDA and CDR2 is SQIVND (reference sequence). V trimming: 11 bases; J trimming: 3 bases; junction bases outside the gene matches: 6. CDR3 DNA: TGTGCCGTGACGGGGACAGGGACAGATACGCAGTATTTT. It translates to CAVTGTGTDTQYF.

V usage is TRBV18 and J usage is TRBJ2-1; 8 bases map to TRBD1. The germline V gene has CDR1 KGHSH and CDR2 LQKENI. Trimming took 4 bases from V and 6 from J; bases not matched to a gene: 8. The CDR3 is made up of 15 amino acids. CDR3 bases: TGTGCCAGCTCACTACAGGGGGAGAGGGGCAATGAGCAGTTCTTC. The encoded protein is CASSLQGERGNEQFF. Based on the CDR3 plus reference TRBV18 and TRBJ2-1, the full variable domain is NAGVMQNPRHLVRRRGQEARLRCSPMKGHSHVYWYRQLPEEGLKFMVYLQKENIIDESGMPKERFSAEFPKEGPSILRIQQVVRGDSAAYFCASSLQGERGNEQFFGPGTRLTVL.

This rearrangement joins TRBV5-6 to TRBJ2-6; perhaps TRBD1 as D (6 bases). V was pared by 4 bases and J by 0 bases, with 11 bases between. The V gene's germline CDR1 is SGHDT and CDR2 YYEEEE. This CDR3 has 16 amino acids. The CDR3: CASSIRTVSGANVLTF. CDR3 nucleotide sequence: TGTGCCAGCAGCATCAGGACAGTCTCTGGGGCCAACGTCCTGACTTTC.

The chain joins TRBV5-1 to TRBJ2-3; TRBD2 matches 9 bases. The ends lost 0 bases at V and 4 bases at J; junction bases unmatched: 3. Germline CDR1 is SGHRS and CDR2 is YFSETQ. The CDR3 is 15 amino acids. The CDR3: CASSLGLADADTQYF. CDR3 DNA sequence: TGCGCCAGCAGCTTGGGACTAGCGGACGCAGATACGCAGTATTTT.

V and J are TRBV4-2 and TRBJ1-1; D may be TRBD1 (5 bases). The CDR3 runs 13 residues. Trimming shortened V by 1 base and J by 6 bases, and 9 bases separated the two germline ends. Germline V CDR1 and CDR2: LGHNA, YNFKEQ. The CDR3 DNA reads TGTGCCAGCAGCCAAGGGGGCCAGCCTGAAGCTTTCTTT. Protein: CASSQGGQPEAFF.

This chain links TRBV5-1 with TRBJ1-2; possible D gene TRBD1, 5 bases. Between the trimmed V and J ends, which lost 0 bases and 5 bases, there was a span of 14 bases. CDR1 and CDR2 from the germline V gene are SGHRS and YFSETQ. The CDR3 loop spans 15 amino acids. Here the CDR3 reads CASSLGRGGWYGYTF. The CDR3 nucleotides are TGCGCCAGCAGCTTGGGGAGGGGCGGATGGTATGGCTACACCTTC.